This TCR beta chain is drawn from a study of blood T cell repertoires in COVID-19. The CDR3 length is 17 residues. Trimming removed 0 bases at V and 2 bases at J, with 16 bases between. Germline lookup yields CDR1 LGHNA and CDR2 YNFKEQ. Sequenced by immunoSEQ multiplex PCR; TCRdb stores in-frame clones only, minus some. The table includes some 70,000 clones, 79% detected once. The V and J genes are TRBV4-2 and TRBJ1-1; weak D call: TRBD1 (6 bases). This receptor was identified in a woman aged 60-70 years with acute or convalescent COVID-19. Sequencing was performed on peripheral blood. Written as DNA, the CDR3 is TGTGCCAGCAGCCAAGATCCGCCCCCCAGGGGAAACACTGAAGCTTTCTTT. Protein: CASSQDPPPRGNTEAFF.